A selection of T cell receptor beta chains follows, all from one sample in a study of long-term antiretroviral therapy in people with HIV. Produced via immunoSEQ multiplex PCR; TCRdb's table is partial and in-frame only. The data contain under 50,000 clones, around nine tenths of them singletons. The sequencing used unsorted PBMCs, collected 0.1 years before starting antiretroviral therapy. Every receptor here comes from a woman between 45 and 60 years old with HIV. Each CDR3 is given with its conserved first and last residue. D genes are given only for firm matches.

v_gene	d_gene	j_gene	CDR3aa
TRBV6-1	.	TRBJ1-2	CASTPDRIGGYTF
TRBV19	.	TRBJ1-1	CASSTHPDRWNTEAFF
TRBV6-6	TRBD2	TRBJ2-3	CASRGLAFTDTQYF
TRBV30	.	TRBJ1-3	CAWSVGVLYSGNTIYF
TRBV27	TRBD1	TRBJ1-5	CASSPTRTGLNQPQHF
TRBV5-6	.	TRBJ2-7	CASSLGSPYEQYF
TRBV18	TRBD1	TRBJ1-5	CASSPDRGGNQPQHF
TRBV7-3	.	TRBJ2-7	CASSSVGGVAEQYF
TRBV7-9	.	TRBJ1-4	CASDRTATNEKLFF
TRBV25-1	.	TRBJ1-3	CASSEWGTGNTIYF
TRBV4-1	.	TRBJ2-6	CASSQVGTESSGANVLTF
TRBV7-2	TRBD1	TRBJ1-2	CASSLRQDRWLPGYTF
TRBV7-2	.	TRBJ1-2	CASSFGGAGGYTF
TRBV7-2	TRBD1	TRBJ2-1	CASSFRGGGVYNEQFF
TRBV7-9	.	TRBJ1-5	CASSAGWTDQPQHF
TRBV6-6	.	TRBJ1-1	CASSYLGNTEAFF
TRBV11-2	TRBD1	TRBJ1-2	CASSLLGRGDGDYGYTF
TRBV7-9	.	TRBJ1-2	CASSLEGYGYTF
TRBV7-6	.	TRBJ1-1	CASSPDLDASNTEAFF
TRBV29-1	.	TRBJ2-5	CSVEDATGQETQYF
TRBV6-6	.	TRBJ1-2	CASSYSTQGSGYTF
TRBV7-8	TRBD2	TRBJ2-1	CASSLRRGSLYNEQFF
TRBV7-6	.	TRBJ1-6	CASSPDGRKNSPLHF
TRBV27	.	TRBJ2-7	CASSLRRGGGEQYF
TRBV2	.	TRBJ1-4	CASSELGTSGRINEKLFF
TRBV5-4	.	TRBJ2-3	CASSLKGYVADTQYF
TRBV5-4	.	TRBJ2-5	CASSRRDIQETQYF
TRBV5-1	.	TRBJ2-3	CASSWGDTPGPTDTQYF
TRBV5-6	.	TRBJ1-3	CASSLGILGAGNTIYF
TRBV7-8	TRBD2	TRBJ2-3	CASSLAGGGATDTQYF
TRBV9	TRBD2	TRBJ2-5	CASSRTSGVGETQYF
TRBV7-2	TRBD1	TRBJ2-1	CASSTRQGSFDNEQFF
TRBV7-2	.	TRBJ1-6	CASSLAFGRSIGNSPLHF
TRBV21-1	.	TRBJ2-7	CASSDYGQDF
TRBV6-1	.	TRBJ1-2	CASSEWPAYGYTF
TRBV7-2	.	TRBJ2-3	CASSLSGGQGDTQYF
TRBV6-6	.	TRBJ1-1	CASSYSTGHSITEAFF
TRBV6-1	.	TRBJ1-5	CASSLPGRPQHF
TRBV9	.	TRBJ1-2	CASSAQQGGGYTF
TRBV30	TRBD2	TRBJ2-1	CAWSGGLAEQADEQFF
TRBV11-2	.	TRBJ2-7	CASSTTKTGSHHEQYF
TRBV7-3	.	TRBJ2-7	CASSPESGHALYEQYF
TRBV5-1	.	TRBJ2-7	CASRHGSVPDYEQYF
TRBV5-5	.	TRBJ2-7	CASSRDMRAGGYEQYF
TRBV19	TRBD1	TRBJ1-5	CASSSGGDWNNQPQHF
TRBV18	.	TRBJ2-2	CASSPPEGTGELFF
TRBV11-2	.	TRBJ1-6	CASSSSRGGYSPLHF
TRBV5-1	.	TRBJ2-3	CASSPSASTDTQYF
TRBV6-5	TRBD1	TRBJ2-7	CASRRGQAYEQYF
TRBV10-3	.	TRBJ1-3	CAIMGDGGNTIYF
TRBV19	.	TRBJ1-4	CASSPPREKLFF
TRBV4-3	.	TRBJ2-7	CASSHGRQLAYEQYF
TRBV30	.	TRBJ1-2	CAWKGLANYGYTF
TRBV4-2	.	TRBJ1-1	CASSPHGQGGLNTEAFF
TRBV5-1	TRBD1	TRBJ2-7	CASGQGVQKPYEQYF
TRBV7-9	.	TRBJ2-1	CASSLVGPYNEQFF
TRBV6-5	.	TRBJ2-1	CASSPTYNEQFF